The clone carrying this TCR beta chain appeared a few times. Antigen specificity is unknown. The data were obtained in a study of response to subunit inactivated influenza vaccine. V was pared by 6 bases and J by 0 bases, with 7 bases of the junction left unmatched. This CDR3 is built from 17 residues. Germline V gene data show CDR1 as MNHEY and CDR2 as SMNVEV (reference sequence). Findings of the study overall: It was the authors' suggestion that each seasonal influenza vaccination recruits few new T cells.

TCRdb recomputed calls from the RT-PCR reads with MiXCR, one row per CDR3 protein. The profile shows a few hundred thousand distinct CDR3 sequences, 11% to 15% of them singletons. The sequence derives from a man aged 45-65 years who received an inactivated influenza vaccine. The source material was PBMCs from blood, sampled approximately 12 days after vaccination. This sequence joins TRBV27 and TRBJ2-6; 8 positions agree with TRBD1. The CDR3 DNA is TGTGCCAGCAGGGGACAGGTGAAGAGCTCTGGGGCCAACGTCCTGACTTTC. Its translation is CASRGQVKSSGANVLTF.